This T cell receptor (beta chain) derives from a study of T-cell memory formation after mild COVID-19. Ten or more counts support this clonotype. Each CDR3 protein is one row after TCRdb ran MiXCR on the 5' RACE reads. The repertoire holds around 200,000 distinct CDR3 sequences, with 9.5% as singletons. V gave up 2 bases and J gave up 2 bases, with 11 bases separating them. The CDR3 contains 14 residues. Germline CDR1 SGHRS, CDR2 YFSETQ. Sequencing input: PBMCs or a T cell subset sorted from them (not recorded which). The source is a young man who had mild COVID-19 (a few samples of this study predate the infection). Cell type and time point are not known. The chain combines TRBV5-1 with TRBJ2-7; D unresolved. The CDR3 nucleotides read TGCGCCAGCAGCTTCAGTGCCGGCGCCTACGAGCAGTACTTC. It yields the protein CASSFSAGAYEQYF.